This T cell receptor (beta chain) was captured in a study of blood T cell repertoires in COVID-19. The authors' processing: Scientists estimated how many nucleated cells there were by amplifying reference gene primers. Assay used: immunoSEQ multiplex PCR; TCRdb lists only in-frame clones, some missing. V, J and clone size are those of that table, while D and trimming were read from the DNA. The data show some 300,000 clones, roughly 90% seen once. Each participant's cohort was designated according to participant-reported clinical history. Trimming took 2 bases from V and 1 from J, leaving 11 bases between them. The CDR3 runs 15 residues. CDR1 is LGHNA, CDR2 YSLEER, per germline. This clone was picked up one time.

The source is a woman aged 30 to 39 who had recovered from COVID-19. The chain couples TRBV4-3 to TRBJ1-1, with TRBD1 as a possible D gene (5 bases). Sequences were obtained from PBMCs or T cells enriched from blood (not recorded which). CDR3 in DNA: TGCGCCAGCAGCCAACGCCCCACAGGGAACACTGAAGCTTTCTTT. Protein product: CASSQRPTGNTEAFF.